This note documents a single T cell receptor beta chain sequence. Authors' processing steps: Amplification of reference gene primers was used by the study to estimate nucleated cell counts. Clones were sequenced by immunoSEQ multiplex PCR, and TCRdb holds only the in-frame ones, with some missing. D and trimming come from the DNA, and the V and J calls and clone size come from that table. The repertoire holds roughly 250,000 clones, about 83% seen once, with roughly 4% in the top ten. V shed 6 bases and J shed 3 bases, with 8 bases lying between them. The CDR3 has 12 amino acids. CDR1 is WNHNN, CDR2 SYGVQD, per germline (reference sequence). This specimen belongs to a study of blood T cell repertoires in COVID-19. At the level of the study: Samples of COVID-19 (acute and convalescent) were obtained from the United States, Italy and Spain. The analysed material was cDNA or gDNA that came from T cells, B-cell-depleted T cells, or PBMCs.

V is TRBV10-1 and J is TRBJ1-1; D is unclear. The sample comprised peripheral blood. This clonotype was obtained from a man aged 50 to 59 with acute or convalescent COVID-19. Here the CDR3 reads CASSDGYTEAFF. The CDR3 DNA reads TGCGCCAGCAGCGACGGGTACACTGAAGCTTTCTTT.